Each of the 19 T cell receptor beta chains below was sequenced from the same sample in a study of shared clonotypes between healthy human individuals. Profiled with immunoSEQ multiplex PCR; TCRdb holds only in-frame clones, not every one. The profile shows 2.3 million or so clones, approximately 93% of them singletons. The sequencing input was naive CD4+ T cells from PBMCs. Stated subset: CD45RA+ positively selected. The receptors shown here come from a man between 18 and 29 years old in good health. Some clones in this sample may be carry-over from other donors' samples.

The V and J genes are TRBV11-2 and TRBJ2-2, with 10 positions matching TRBD1. There are 15 residues in the CDR3. V lost 5 bases, J lost 4 bases, and 4 bases stayed unmatched. Germline assignment: CDR1 SGHAT and CDR2 FQNNGV. This CDR3 is CASSLRDRGTGELFF. In DNA form, the CDR3 reads TGTGCCAGCAGCCTCCGGGACAGGGGCACCGGGGAGCTGTTTTTT.

This chain connects TRBV29-1 to TRBJ2-7; 7 bases align to TRBD2. The CDR3 is made up of 12 amino acids. V trimming: 3 bases; J trimming: 5 bases; junction bases outside the gene matches: 4. Germline loops: CDR1 SQVTM, CDR2 ANQGSEA. CDR3 residues: CSVEGGSHEQYF. DNA of the CDR3: TGCAGCGTTGAGGGCGGGAGTCACGAGCAGTACTTC.

The rearrangement uses TRBV27 and TRBJ1-2; 9 nucleotides align to TRBD1. V was clipped by 7 bases and J by 0 bases; unmatched bases: 9. From germline, CDR1 is MNHEY and CDR2 SMNVEV (reference sequence). The CDR3 is 16 residues long. CDR3 nucleotides: TGTGCCAGCATGGGGACAGGGTCTATCACTAACTATGGCTACACCTTC. Translation gives CASMGTGSITNYGYTF.

The chain uses TRBV14 and TRBJ2-5; no clear D. Per germline, CDR1 SGHDN and CDR2 FVKESK. Trimming stripped 4 bases from V and 5 bases from J, with 17 bases between. The CDR3 runs 15 residues. The CDR3 protein is CASSRLTPARETQYF. The CDR3 DNA reads TGTGCCAGCAGCCGACTGACTCCTGCTAGGGAGACCCAGTACTTC.

The chain joins TRBV28 to TRBJ1-1; D is unclear. CDR3 length: 13 residues. Trimming took 8 bases from V and 3 from J, leaving 13 bases between them. In germline, CDR1 is MDHEN, CDR2 SYDVKM. The CDR3 here is CASGVRSYTEAFF. CDR3 nucleotides: TGTGCCAGCGGGGTGAGGTCGTACACTGAAGCTTTCTTT.

This clone showed up just once. This chain uses TRBV5-4 with TRBJ2-1; 13 nucleotides agree with TRBD2. V lost 2 bases to trimming and J lost 4 bases; unmatched junction nucleotides: 9. This CDR3 is built from 18 residues. Germline V lookup: CDR1 SGHNT, CDR2 YYREEE (reference sequence). CDR3 sequence reads: CASSLGTSGNRVYNEQFF. The CDR3 nucleotides are TGTGCCAGCAGCTTAGGGACTAGCGGGAATAGGGTTTACAATGAGCAGTTCTTC.

The J gene is TRBJ2-1, the V gene TRBV7-2; either TRBD1 or TRBD2 may supply D (6 bases each). Germline CDR1 and CDR2: SGHTA and FQGNSA. Trimming removed 5 bases from V and 6 bases from J, with 20 bases in between. The CDR3 has 16 residues. The CDR3: CASSPGTGGSGNEQFF. The CDR3 DNA reads as TGTGCCAGCAGCCCAGGGACTGGGGGCTCTGGCAATGAGCAGTTCTTC.

The CDR3 loop is CASSLPSGTGGPDTQYF. CDR3 DNA: TGTGCCAGCAGTCTGCCGTCCGGGACAGGGGGCCCAGATACGCAGTATTTT. The chain combines TRBV28 with TRBJ2-3; 12 bases map to TRBD1. The germline V gene has CDR1 MDHEN and CDR2 SYDVKM. With 5 bases clipped from V and 4 bases from J, the junction kept 10 bases outside the gene matches. The CDR3 consists of 17 residues. Together with reference TRBV28 and TRBJ2-3, the CDR3 gives the full variable domain: DVKVTQSSRYLVKRTGEKVFLECVQDMDHENMFWYRQDPGLGLRLIYFSYDVKMKEKGDIPEGYSVSREKKERFSLILESASTNQTSMYLCASSLPSGTGGPDTQYFGPGTRLTVL.

In this sample, this clone turned up once. This sequence joins TRBV7-6 and TRBJ2-3; 9 nucleotides agree with TRBD1. The CDR3 covers 19 residues. With 5 bases clipped from V and 4 bases from J, the junction kept 19 bases outside the gene matches. Germline V gives CDR1 SGHVS, CDR2 FNYEAQ. The CDR3: CASSPYPLTGGVGADTQYF. The CDR3 coding sequence is TGTGCCAGCAGCCCATACCCCCTCACAGGGGGCGTGGGGGCAGATACGCAGTATTTT.

The chain combines TRBV11-3 with TRBJ2-7; 7 nucleotides align to TRBD2. The germline gives CDR1 SGHNT, CDR2 YENEEA. J lost 0 bases, V lost 1 base, and 3 bases had no gene match. The CDR3 runs 15 residues. CDR3 sequence (DNA): TGTGCCAGCAGCTTAGCGGGAGGACTCTCCTACGAGCAGTACTTC. Amino acid sequence: CASSLAGGLSYEQYF.

The chain recombines TRBV28 with TRBJ1-2; the D is unclear. The CDR3 sequence is 14 residues long. V was trimmed by 3 bases and J by 3 bases, leaving 11 bases between them. Looked up from germline, CDR1 is MDHEN and CDR2 is SYDVKM. As DNA, the CDR3 is TGTGCCAGCAGTTTTTCTGGGCGGCACTATGGCTACACCTTC. Amino acid sequence: CASSFSGRHYGYTF.

V and J are TRBV7-8 and TRBJ1-1; 7 nucleotides line up with TRBD1. The germline V gene encodes CDR1 SGHVS and CDR2 FQNEAQ. With 5 bases clipped from V and 4 bases from J, the junction kept 7 bases outside the gene matches. CDR3 length: 14 residues. The chain's CDR3 is CASSLVTGITEAFF. CDR3 coding DNA: TGTGCCAGCAGCCTTGTGACAGGGATCACTGAAGCTTTCTTT.

This chain links TRBV29-1 with TRBJ1-1; D gene unclear. Trimming took off 7 bases at V and 11 bases at J, with 23 bases between the two ends. There are 13 residues in the CDR3. Germline CDR1 reads SQVTM; CDR2 reads ANQGSEA. Here the CDR3 reads CSASRRASPLAFF. The CDR3 DNA sequence: TGCAGCGCCTCTCGACGGGCAAGTCCCCTGGCTTTCTTT.

The chain joins TRBV2 to TRBJ2-6, with a possible D match to TRBD2 (5 bases). Looked up from germline, CDR1 is SNHLY and CDR2 is FYNNEI. The CDR3 is 15 amino acids. The germline V and J ends were trimmed by 5 bases and 1 base, with 9 bases remaining between them. The CDR3 nucleotides are TGTGCCAGCAGTCGTCGGACTTCTGGGGCCAACGTCCTGACTTTC. Encoded protein: CASSRRTSGANVLTF.

The genes are TRBV5-4 and TRBJ1-1; 7 bases fit TRBD1. CDR1 and CDR2 from the germline V gene are SGHNT and YYREEE (reference sequence). V shed 2 bases, J shed 1 base, and the junction held 8 bases outside the gene matches. CDR3 length: 16 amino acids. This chain's CDR3 is CASSLPSGGGNTEAFF. CDR3 sequence (DNA): TGTGCCAGCAGCTTACCATCAGGGGGGGGGAACACTGAAGCTTTCTTT.

The sample holds one count of this clone. The chain is built from TRBV5-1 and TRBJ2-3, with 12 positions matching TRBD2. Trimming took 2 bases from V and 3 from J; bases not matched to a gene: 4. In germline, CDR1 is SGHRS, CDR2 YFSETQ. CDR3 length: 16 residues. The chain's CDR3 is CASSLRLAGATDTQYF. The CDR3 region has the DNA TGCGCCAGCAGCTTAAGACTAGCGGGAGCGACAGATACGCAGTATTTT.

This clone was recorded only once. The chain joins TRBV9 to TRBJ1-5; D gene ambiguous. The length of the CDR3 is 15 residues. Germline V CDR1 and CDR2: SGDLS, YYNGEE. V lost 0 bases, J lost 3 bases, and 10 bases lay in between. The CDR3 loop is CASSVGGLDNQPQHF. The CDR3 nucleotides read TGTGCCAGCAGCGTAGGAGGGTTGGACAATCAGCCCCAGCATTTT.

V gene TRBV7-3 combines with J gene TRBJ2-7; D is unresolved. The CDR3 totals 14 residues. CDR1 SGHTA and CDR2 FQGTGA come from the germline V gene. The V and J ends lost 2 bases and 5 bases respectively, with 13 bases between them. The CDR3 coding sequence is TGTGCCAGCAGCTTACGCCTGTGGGAAGACGAGCAGTACTTC. Translation gives CASSLRLWEDEQYF.

J is TRBJ1-1 and V is TRBV29-1; D possibly corresponds to TRBD1 (5 bases). Germline V lookup: CDR1 SQVTM, CDR2 ANQGSEA. The CDR3 is made up of 10 amino acids. This chain's CDR3 is CRGGCQKAFF. DNA of the CDR3: TGCAGGGGGGGGTGCCAGAAAGCTTTCTTT.